Listed below are T cell receptor beta chains from one sample, sequenced in a study of response to subunit inactivated influenza vaccine. TCRdb analysed the RT-PCR reads with MiXCR anew, one entry per CDR3 protein. This table holds over 150,000 distinct CDR3 sequences, approximately 14% found once. The sample here was CD8+ T cells sorted from PBMCs, taken around 5 days after vaccination. These TCRs come from a man between 45 and 60 years old who received an inactivated influenza vaccine. Each CDR3 is given with its conserved first and last residue. The D gene is left open where the match is weak. Some rows have no size entry. The others give once, few or many, or a class for an expanded clone.

TRBV27	TRBJ2-1	TRBD1	few	CASSFLPYDRATLFNEQFF	TGTGCCAGCAGTTTCCTTCCCTACGACAGGGCGACCCTCTTTAATGAGCAGTTCTTC
TRBV29-1	TRBJ1-5	.	few	CSVQQFIQPQHF	TGCAGCGTACAACAGTTCATTCAGCCCCAGCATTTT
TRBV7-9	TRBJ1-1	TRBD1	few	CASSLPLRTGGTEAFF	TGTGCCAGCAGCTTACCCCTTCGGACAGGGGGCACTGAAGCTTTCTTT
TRBV12-3/TRBV12-4	TRBJ2-2	.	.	CASSSGVANTGELFF	TGTGCCAGCAGCTCAGGCGTCGCGAACACCGGGGAGCTGTTTTTT
TRBV5-5	TRBJ2-1	TRBD1	.	CASSLAPGQSVSNEQFF	TGTGCCAGCAGCTTGGCACCGGGACAGTCCGTATCCAATGAGCAGTTCTTC
TRBV2	TRBJ2-2	.	.	CASSPDGTPRELFF	TGTGCCAGCAGTCCGGACGGAACCCCCCGGGAGCTGTTTTTT
TRBV10-3	TRBJ2-2	TRBD1	.	CAISGAGGIAGELFF	TGTGCCATCAGCGGGGCAGGGGGCATAGCCGGGGAGCTGTTTTTT
TRBV6-2/TRBV6-3	TRBJ2-2	.	.	CASSPYNTGELFF	TGTGCCAGCAGTCCCTATAACACCGGGGAGCTGTTTTTT
TRBV9	TRBJ2-7	TRBD2	few	CASSATSGASYEQYF	TGTGCCAGCAGCGCGACTAGCGGGGCTTCCTACGAGCAGTACTTC
TRBV6-6	TRBJ1-2	TRBD1	.	CASSSTGGNGYTF	TGTGCCAGCAGTTCAACAGGGGGAAATGGCTACACCTTC
TRBV29-1	TRBJ1-2	TRBD1	few	CSVVTGNYGYTF	TGCAGCGTTGTGACAGGGAACTATGGCTACACCTTC
TRBV28	TRBJ2-1	TRBD2	.	CASSFMREFNEQFF	TGTGCCAGCAGTTTTATGCGGGAGTTCAATGAGCAGTTCTTC
TRBV5-1	TRBJ2-3	TRBD2	few	CASSTGTSGGGDTQYF	TGCGCCAGCAGCACCGGGACTAGCGGGGGAGGAGATACGCAGTATTTT
TRBV2	TRBJ2-3	.	once	CASSAPGARTRSLTDTQYF	TGTGCCAGCAGTGCTCCAGGGGCACGAACCCGAAGCCTCACAGATACGCAGTATTTT
TRBV7-9	TRBJ2-1	TRBD2	few	CASRNASGGRYNEQFF	TGTGCCAGCAGGAACGCTAGCGGGGGGCGGTACAATGAGCAGTTCTTC
TRBV11-1	TRBJ2-1	TRBD2	.	CASSQGLAGMSSYNEQFF	TGTGCCAGCAGCCAAGGACTAGCGGGGATGAGCTCCTACAATGAGCAGTTCTTC
TRBV28	TRBJ1-1	TRBD1	.	CASSPTGLNTEAFF	TGTGCCAGCAGCCCGACAGGGCTGAACACTGAAGCTTTCTTT
TRBV5-6	TRBJ1-1	TRBD1	few	CASSTWTGVNTEAFF	TGTGCCAGCAGCACTTGGACAGGCGTGAACACTGAAGCTTTCTTT
TRBV12-3/TRBV12-4	TRBJ2-7	.	.	CASASPRNEQYF	TGTGCCAGCGCCTCCCCCCGGAACGAGCAGTACTTC
TRBV7-9	TRBJ2-5	TRBD1	few	CASSEPGQQETQYF	TGTGCCAGCAGCGAACCGGGACAGCAAGAGACCCAGTACTTC
TRBV29-1	TRBJ2-3	.	many	CSVQDTNTQYF	TGCAGCGTCCAAGATACCAATACGCAGTATTTT
TRBV19	TRBJ2-7	.	few	CASSIGLSYEQYF	TGTGCCAGTAGTATTGGACTGTCATACGAGCAGTACTTC
TRBV7-6	TRBJ2-7	TRBD1	many	CASSLGQDYEQYF	TGTGCCAGCAGCTTGGGACAGGACTACGAGCAGTACTTC
TRBV20-1	TRBJ2-3	.	many	CSARELMLADTDTQYF	TGCAGTGCTAGAGAGTTGATGTTGGCCGACACAGATACGCAGTATTTT
TRBV25-1	TRBJ2-5	TRBD1	.	CASSDALGDRFEDQETQYF	TGTGCCAGCAGTGATGCCCTAGGGGACAGGTTCGAAGACCAAGAGACCCAGTACTTC
TRBV2	TRBJ2-1	TRBD2	many	CASGASGKDEQFF	TGTGCCAGTGGGGCTAGCGGGAAGGATGAGCAGTTCTTC
TRBV12-3/TRBV12-4	TRBJ2-5	TRBD2	.	CASSPGLAGLPLQETQYF	TGTGCCAGCAGTCCAGGACTAGCGGGACTTCCTCTACAAGAGACCCAGTACTTC
TRBV6-5	TRBJ2-7	.	.	CASSYPRDGSSYEQYF	TGTGCCAGCAGTTACCCGCGTGACGGGAGCTCCTACGAGCAGTACTTC
TRBV2	TRBJ1-5	.	.	CASRPDSDQPQHF	TGTGCCAGCAGACCGGACAGCGATCAGCCCCAGCATTTT
TRBV20-1	TRBJ1-4	.	.	CSATAEETVTNEKLFF	TGCAGTGCTACAGCCGAGGAGACAGTAACTAATGAAAAACTGTTTTTT
TRBV11-2	TRBJ2-5	TRBD2	.	CASSPFPGLAGEETQYF	TGTGCCAGCAGCCCCTTCCCGGGACTAGCGGGAGAAGAGACCCAGTACTTC
TRBV4-3	TRBJ1-1	.	many	CASRAGDNTEAFF	TGCGCCAGTCGAGCCGGGGACAACACTGAAGCTTTCTTT
TRBV3-1	TRBJ2-1	TRBD1	.	CASSQEVSIGRRGLNEQFF	TGTGCCAGCAGCCAAGAGGTGTCCATAGGCCGTAGGGGGCTCAATGAGCAGTTCTTC
TRBV20-1	TRBJ1-2	TRBD1	few	CSASPPGGNDGYTF	TGCAGTGCTAGTCCCCCAGGGGGCAATGATGGCTACACCTTC
TRBV7-9	TRBJ1-2	.	.	CASSLVSQALQYGYTF	TGTGCCAGCAGCTTAGTCTCCCAGGCCTTACAATATGGCTACACCTTC
TRBV10-3	TRBJ2-2	.	few	CAIRTDSTGELFF	TGTGCCATCCGGACAGACAGCACCGGGGAGCTGTTTTTT
TRBV6-2/TRBV6-3	TRBJ2-1	.	.	CASSHQIGTRVFF	TGTGCCAGCAGTCACCAGATCGGCACTAGAGTGTTCTTC
TRBV5-5	TRBJ1-1	.	many	CASSLARNTEAFF	TGTGCCAGCAGCTTGGCCAGGAACACTGAAGCTTTCTTT
TRBV3-1	TRBJ2-3	TRBD2	.	CASSQATSGGLSLDTQYF	TGTGCCAGCAGCCAGGCTACTAGCGGGGGGCTATCATTGGATACGCAGTATTTT
TRBV11-2	TRBJ2-3	.	.	CASSLVVQFTGADTDTQYF	TGTGCCAGCAGCTTAGTAGTCCAGTTCACCGGTGCGGACACAGATACGCAGTATTTT
TRBV5-1	TRBJ2-5	.	.	CASRRVGQQETQYF	TGCGCCAGCCGTCGGGTTGGGCAGCAAGAGACCCAGTACTTC
TRBV12-3/TRBV12-4	TRBJ2-1	.	many	CARPIAPTYNEQFF	TGTGCCAGACCAATAGCGCCCACCTACAATGAGCAGTTCTTC
TRBV12-3/TRBV12-4	TRBJ2-3	.	.	CASSLGRQSSTDTQYF	TGTGCCAGCAGTTTAGGTCGACAGTCTAGCACAGATACGCAGTATTTT
TRBV16	TRBJ1-6	.	few	CASSQYSETNSPLHF	TGTGCCAGCAGCCAATACTCGGAAACTAATTCACCCCTCCACTTT
TRBV5-1	TRBJ2-1	.	.	CASSPDFNEQFF	TGCGCCAGCAGCCCGGACTTCAATGAGCAGTTCTTC
TRBV5-1	TRBJ1-6	.	.	CASSLAGQFHSPLHF	TGCGCCAGCAGCTTGGCCGGACAGTTCCATTCGCCCCTCCACTTT
TRBV29-1	TRBJ2-3	TRBD2	many	CSVEDRLAELLQYF	TGCAGCGTTGAAGATAGGCTAGCGGAGCTCCTGCAGTATTTT
TRBV19	TRBJ2-7	.	.	CATVDTGVTSYEQYF	TGTGCCACAGTAGATACCGGGGTAACCTCCTACGAGCAGTACTTC
TRBV6-6	TRBJ2-3	.	.	CASSYSSRVDTQYF	TGTGCCAGCAGTTACTCGAGCCGGGTAGATACGCAGTATTTT
TRBV13	TRBJ2-7	TRBD2	few	CASTQRGGANYEQYF	TGTGCCAGCACCCAACGGGGGGGAGCCAACTACGAGCAGTACTTC
TRBV7-9	TRBJ2-2	.	few	CASSLGTTATGELFF	TGTGCCAGCAGCTTAGGAACGACGGCTACCGGGGAGCTGTTTTTT